This T cell receptor (beta chain) was identified in a study of shared T cell receptors in the human thymus (TCRdb year 2021). About the study as a whole: The study examined how self-reactive, shared T-cell receptor alpha chains are generated in the human thymus.

Concerning this clone: Its antigen is not yet known. Per-base quality was not reported, and no clone a single base away is much larger than it.

CDR3 length: 18 amino acids, cysteine to phenylalanine. Only CDR3 DNA remains: 54 bases, in frame from the first base. Based on the germline V gene, the CDR1 and CDR2 sequences are MGHRA and YSYEKL. V loses 0 bases at its end and J loses 3 bases; junction bases beyond the gene matches: 11. Library preparation was by the immunoSEQ multiplex PCR assay. TCRdb took this table from immuneACCESS and kept in-frame rearrangements with V and J called. Such tables lack part of the clones; where checked against another copy, unresolved V genes explain under half of the gap, and the rest is unexplained. The sample contains more than 550,000 clones, more than 75% of them found a single time. Roughly 0.0086% of the sample rests with the top ten. The same specimen was also included in a second study, on human thymus T cells. As that second paper reports: Donors were immunologically healthy infants undergoing open corrective cardiac surgery for congenital heart defects in Finland. Thymus tissue was obtained as surgical resects removed during corrective cardiac surgery. V and J gene segment usage appeared biased in both thymic and peripheral blood repertoires. Highly overlapping thymic TCR repertoires among unrelated individuals were reported in the related research. The study described the TCR alpha and beta repertoires in under 10 infant thymus samples and a handful of matching peripheral blood samples. Donor ages ranging from about 6 to 250 days were recorded, and over 5 male and two female infants were included in the cohort. Thymocytes were released mechanically from tissue and stored at -70 °C as pellets of about 9.5-32 million cells. A QIAsymphony instrument was used to extract genomic DNA from frozen cell pellets. The immunoSEQ multiplex PCR assay was used to amplify the TCRB and TCRAD loci from a standardized amount of quality-controlled genomic DNA. The V(D)J region was spanned by amplicons of a length sufficient to cover the CDR3 and to identify V and J genes. Amplicon sequencing was performed on an Illumina platform through the commercial immunoSEQ service. Primer bias and sequencing errors were corrected using previously described methods, and TCRAD and TCRB definitions followed the IMGT database. Repertoires were analysed with immunoSEQ Analyzer 3.0 and VDJTools, covering basic statistics, V/J segment usage, diversity estimates, rarefaction and pairwise overlap. To estimate diversity, the Chao1, ChaoE, Efron-Thisted, Shannon and inverse Simpson indices were applied, and diversity was also estimated on datasets down-sampled to the smallest sample. For repertoire overlap, CDR3 nucleotide sequence, V gene and J gene had to match strictly, and clustering was done by Jaccard-based multidimensional scaling. On average, roughly 810,000 unique TCRB clonotypes were obtained from thymus samples, compared with approximately 84,000 from blood samples.

Sequencing was performed on thymocytes. The sequence derives from a boy under two years old with a congenital heart defect. Donor details come from another sample of the same person, matched by shared clones. The V and J genes are TRBV4-1 and TRBJ2-7; 10 junctional bases match TRBD1. The DNA is as follows: TGCGCCAGCAGCCAAGACTGGCTCTTGGGACAGGGGTTCTACGAGCAGTACTTC. Translated, it gives CASSQDWLLGQGFYEQYF.